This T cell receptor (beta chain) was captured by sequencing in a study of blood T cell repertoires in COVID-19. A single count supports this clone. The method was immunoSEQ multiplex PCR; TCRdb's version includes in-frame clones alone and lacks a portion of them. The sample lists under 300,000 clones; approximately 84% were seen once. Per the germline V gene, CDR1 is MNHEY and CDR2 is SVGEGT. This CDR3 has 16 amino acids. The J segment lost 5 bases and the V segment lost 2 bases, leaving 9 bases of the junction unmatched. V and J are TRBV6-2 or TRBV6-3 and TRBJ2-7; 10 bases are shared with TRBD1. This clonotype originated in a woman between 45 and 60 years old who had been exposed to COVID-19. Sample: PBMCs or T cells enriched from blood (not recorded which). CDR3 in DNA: TGTGCCAGCAGTTACCCTTCGGGACAGGGGCCGCACGAGCAGTACTTC. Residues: CASSYPSGQGPHEQYF.